The 21 T cell receptor beta chains in this list originate from one sample, sequenced in a study of identical twins. TCRdb itself ran the 5' RACE reads through MiXCR, one entry per CDR3 protein. This table has approximately 220,000 distinct CDR3 sequences, 6% to 8.5% appearing once. These data were also reused for a study on yellow fever vaccine responses in identical twins.

Sequenced sample: CD8+ T cells sorted from blood. These TCRs come from a woman younger than 35 in good health.

The chain has TRBV2 and TRBJ2-1; no reliable D call. The CDR3 is 14 amino acids. Trimming cost V 0 bases and J 8 bases, with 11 bases left between them. Germline V lookup: CDR1 SNHLY, CDR2 FYNNEI. Written as DNA, the CDR3 is TGTGCCAGCAGTGAAGCCAACCGGGTCTATGAGCAGTTCTTC. Residues: CASSEANRVYEQFF.

This clonotype showed up many times. The chain employs TRBV3-1 and TRBJ1-4, with unresolved D. Germline CDR1 and CDR2: LGHDT and YNNKEL (reference sequence). This CDR3 spans 15 amino acids. The ends were cut back, 4 bases at V and 7 bases at J, with 16 bases in the middle. In DNA, the CDR3 is TGTGCCAGCAGCCCCGGTGGCTCTTCGGGTGAAAAACTGTTTTTT. This encodes CASSPGGSSGEKLFF. The full variable domain, completed using reference TRBV3-1 and TRBJ1-4, is DTAVSQTPKYLVTQMGNDKSIKCEQNLGHDTMYWYKQDSKKFLKIMFSYNNKELIINETVPNRFSPKSPDKAHLNLHINSLELGDSAVYFCASSPGGSSGEKLFFGSGTQLSVL.

This clonotype has at least ten counts. The rearrangement links TRBV29-1 to TRBJ2-7; perhaps TRBD2 as D (5 bases). V was cut by 1 base and J by 2 bases, with 6 bases left in between. The CDR3 has 12 residues. Germline values: CDR1 SQVTM, CDR2 ANQGSEA. The CDR3 sequence: CSVEVRAYEQYF. CDR3 nucleotide sequence: TGCAGCGTTGAAGTGCGGGCCTACGAGCAGTACTTC.

This sequence joins TRBV9 and TRBJ1-6, with TRBD1 matching over 9 bases. In germline, CDR1 is SGDLS, CDR2 YYNGEE. The CDR3 totals 14 residues. V shed 3 bases, J shed 7 bases, and the junction held 2 bases outside the gene matches. CDR3 in DNA: TGTGCCAGCAGCGGGACAGGGGTAAATTCACCCCTCCACTTT. The encoded protein is CASSGTGVNSPLHF. Combining the CDR3 with reference TRBV9 and TRBJ1-6 gives the whole variable domain DSGVTQTPKHLITATGQRVTLRCSPRSGDLSVYWYQQSLDQGLQFLIQYYNGEERAKGNILERFSAQQFPDLHSELNLSSLELGDSALYFCASSGTGVNSPLHFGNGTRLTVT.

V is TRBV11-2 and J is TRBJ2-5; 14 bases match TRBD2. The CDR3 is made up of 17 amino acids. Germline loops: CDR1 SGHAT, CDR2 FQNNGV. The trim removed 0 bases at V and 5 bases at J, leaving 5 bases unmatched. Here the CDR3 DNA reads TGTGCCAGCAGCTTAGATGGGACTAGCGGGAGTTTGGAGACCCAGTACTTC. Amino acids: CASSLDGTSGSLETQYF.

In this sample, this clonotype turned up a few times. The V and J genes are TRBV9 and TRBJ2-3, with D perhaps TRBD2 (6 bases). V was clipped by 3 bases and J by 1 base, with 15 bases between them. The CDR3 has 16 amino acids. Germline CDR1 is SGDLS and CDR2 is YYNGEE. For the CDR3, the DNA is TGTGCCAGCAGCGCCAACCGGGACTTCCGCACAGATACGCAGTATTTT. Translating it yields CASSANRDFRTDTQYF.

This clonotype was seen a few times. V is TRBV3-1 and J is TRBJ2-1, with D hard to call. The CDR3 length is 14 residues. The germline V gene has CDR1 LGHDT and CDR2 YNNKEL (reference sequence). Trimming removed 0 bases from V and 4 bases from J, with 7 bases in between. CDR3 sequence (DNA): TGTGCCAGCAGCCAAGACACTAATTACAATGAGCAGTTCTTC. It specifies CASSQDTNYNEQFF.

This clonotype was seen only a few times. This chain joins TRBV5-1 and TRBJ2-3; TRBD2 is a possible D gene (6 bases). Trimming stripped 2 bases from V and 4 bases from J, with 20 bases between. This CDR3 contains 17 residues. The germline gives CDR1 SGHRS, CDR2 YFSETQ. The CDR3 is CASSLVARDFTPDTQYF. The CDR3 DNA reads as TGCGCCAGCAGCTTAGTCGCCCGGGACTTCACCCCAGATACGCAGTATTTT.

In this sample, this clonotype turned up many times. Sequence at one end of the junction differs from germline and may be a read error. The V call is TRBV12-3 or TRBV12-4, the J call TRBJ1-1; D unresolved. This CDR3 comprises 10 residues. The CDR3 DNA sequence: TGTGCCAGCTTAGGGTCTCGCATGGCATTT. Translation: CASLGSRMAF.

This clonotype has ten or more counts. The chain employs TRBV5-1 and TRBJ2-4; D is unresolved. CDR1 SGHRS and CDR2 YFSETQ come from the germline V gene. The germline V and J ends were trimmed by 4 bases and 0 bases, with 8 bases remaining between them. The CDR3 has 14 amino acids. DNA of the CDR3: TGCGCCAGCAGCCCAAGTATAGCCAAAAACATTCAGTACTTC. Protein product: CASSPSIAKNIQYF.

This clonotype has a handful of counts. This chain joins TRBV7-6 and TRBJ2-1; D gene uncertain. CDR3 length equals 14 residues. Per the germline V gene, CDR1 is SGHVS and CDR2 is FNYEAQ. Trimming removed 1 base at V and 5 bases at J, with 9 bases between. For the CDR3, the DNA is TGTGCCAGCAGCTTAGAGGGTAGGCACAATGAGCAGTTCTTC. Encoded protein: CASSLEGRHNEQFF.

V usage is TRBV15 and J usage is TRBJ1-4, with a tentative D call TRBD1 (5 bases). The CDR3 runs to 15 residues. Germline CDR1 and CDR2: LNHNV and YYDKDF (reference sequence). Trimming took off 3 bases at V and 8 bases at J, with 16 bases between the two ends. The chain's CDR3 is CATSSPGTLDEKLFF. The CDR3 DNA reads TGTGCCACCAGCAGCCCGGGGACCCTAGACGAAAAACTGTTTTTT.

The table lists this clonotype with many counts. The chain is built from TRBV12-3 or TRBV12-4 and TRBJ1-1, with D unresolved. Trimming shortened V by 1 base and J by 10 bases, and 13 bases separated the two germline ends. This CDR3 contains 13 residues. The CDR3 coding sequence is TGTGCCAGCAGTTTAGTTCATGGTCCTACAGCTTTCTTT. The encoded protein is CASSLVHGPTAFF.

The gene calls are TRBV7-6 and TRBJ1-1; no definite D call. The CDR3 loop spans 14 amino acids. The germline V gene encodes CDR1 SGHVS and CDR2 FNYEAQ. The germline V and J ends were trimmed by 5 bases and 4 bases, with 14 bases remaining between them. The CDR3 protein is CASSPSPGGTEAFF. CDR3 nucleotides: TGTGCCAGCAGCCCTAGTCCGGGCGGCACTGAAGCTTTCTTT.

In DNA, the CDR3 is TGTGCCAGCAGTGAAAGGGGAGGGGAGCAGTTCTTC. As protein: CASSERGGEQFF. This chain links TRBV2 with TRBJ2-1, with 7 bases aligning to TRBD2. Germline V gene sequence: CDR1 SNHLY, CDR2 FYNNEI. Germline trimming cut 2 bases from V and 10 bases from J; bases unmatched to any gene: 2. CDR3 length: 12 amino acids.

This chain links TRBV11-2 with TRBJ2-5; D is unclear. CDR3 length: 15 amino acids. Trimming pared 0 bases from V and 1 base from J, leaving 9 bases between. CDR1 and CDR2 from the germline V gene are SGHAT and FQNNGV. CDR3 bases: TGTGCCAGCAGCTTAGATCTGAAGGTCCAAGAGACCCAGTACTTC. This encodes CASSLDLKVQETQYF.

The rearrangement uses TRBV2 and TRBJ2-3; 10 bases map to TRBD2. With 1 base clipped from V and 1 base from J, the junction kept 8 bases outside the gene matches. The CDR3 spans 18 residues. Germline CDR1 SNHLY, CDR2 FYNNEI. The CDR3 region has the DNA TGTGCCAGCAGTGAAGGAACTAGCGGGATCAGGGGCACAGATACGCAGTATTTT. Protein sequence: CASSEGTSGIRGTDTQYF. The whole variable domain, remainder taken from reference TRBV2 and TRBJ2-3, is EPEVTQTPSHQVTQMGQEVILRCVPISNHLYFYWYRQILGQKVEFLVSFYNNEISEKSEIFDDQFSVERPDGSNFTLKIRSTKLEDSAMYFCASSEGTSGIRGTDTQYFGPGTRLTVL.

This clonotype has a handful of counts. The rearrangement uses TRBV12-3 or TRBV12-4 and TRBJ2-3; TRBD1 matches 7 bases. The V gene end was trimmed by 9 bases and the J gene end by 5 bases; junction bases not matched to a gene: 14. The CDR3 spans 15 residues. In nucleotides, the CDR3 is TGTGCCAGTAAACAGGGGACGTCTCGGGTAGATACGCAGTATTTT. It translates to CASKQGTSRVDTQYF.

The rearrangement uses TRBV6-5 and TRBJ2-1, with TRBD2 as a possible D gene (5 bases). Looked up from germline, CDR1 is MNHEY and CDR2 is SVGAGI. The CDR3 extends over 13 amino acids. V gave up 0 bases and J gave up 9 bases, with 9 bases separating them. As DNA, the CDR3 is TGTGCCAGCAGTTACTCCCCAGCGGTTGAGCAGTTCTTC. It yields the protein CASSYSPAVEQFF.

In this sample, this clonotype turned up many times. This chain links TRBV28 with TRBJ2-1, with a possible D match to TRBD1 (5 bases). Trimming took off 3 bases at V and 0 bases at J, with 6 bases between the two ends. Looked up from germline, CDR1 is MDHEN and CDR2 is SYDVKM. The CDR3 is 14 residues long. The CDR3 nucleotides are TGTGCCAGCAGTTTGACAGCCTCCTACAATGAGCAGTTCTTC. Protein product: CASSLTASYNEQFF.

This clonotype was seen a few times. The V and J genes are TRBV4-1 and TRBJ2-2, with TRBD1 matching 8 bases. This CDR3 region has 17 residues. The ends lost 4 bases at V and 3 bases at J; junction bases unmatched: 10. CDR1 is MGHRA, CDR2 YSYEKL, per germline. This CDR3 is CASSRTGQTGDTGELFF. The CDR3 nucleotides read TGCGCCAGCAGCCGAACTGGGCAGACAGGGGACACCGGGGAGCTGTTTTTT.